This T cell receptor (beta chain) was profiled in a study of memory CD4+ T cells and cytomegalovirus serostatus. After removal of 4 bases from V and 2 bases from J, the junction contained 7 bases not matched to a gene. CDR3 length equals 15 residues. Germline V lookup: CDR1 KGHSH, CDR2 LQKENI. The sort gate was single viable CD3+CD4+CD8-CD45RO+ cells for memory CD4+ T cells. Repertoires were generated with immunoSEQ multiplex PCR, while TCRdb's copy carries only in-frame clones and drops some. The sample records about 56,000 clones, roughly 82% being singletons. The clonotype originates from an adult in good health and CMV-seronegative. Sequencing was performed on memory CD4+ T cells from blood. The chain employs TRBV18 and TRBJ1-1, with 7 bases lining up with TRBD1. The CDR3 nucleotides are TGTGCCAGCTCACAATCGGGACAGATAAACACTGAAGCTTTCTTT. Translated, it gives CASSQSGQINTEAFF.